This T cell receptor beta chain was captured by sequencing in a study of blood T cell repertoires in COVID-19. Original analysis: Using reference gene primer amplification, nucleated cell counts were estimated. Some clones are missing from TCRdb's copy, which holds only in-frame ones; the method was immunoSEQ multiplex PCR. That table supplies the V and J calls and clone size; D and trimming were determined from the DNA. The sample carries more than 400,000 clones, 90% recorded once. The participants were between about 18 and 90 years old and came from roughly 24 US areas. Membership in each cohort depended on participant-reported clinical history. What the recovered Cohort 3 donors had was two negative PCRs, clearance, or symptom resolution. The length of the CDR3 is 15 residues. Germline CDR1 and CDR2: SGHRS and YFSETQ. V lost 4 bases and J lost 0; bases outside the gene matches: 5. This clone has a count of ten or more.

Input material: PBMCs or T cells enriched from blood (not recorded which). The genes are TRBV5-1 and TRBJ2-7; 9 positions agree with TRBD1. This TCR derives from a man aged 18-30 years who had recovered from COVID-19. The CDR3 loop is CASSLDRGTSYEQYF. The DNA of the CDR3 is TGCGCCAGCAGCCTCGACAGGGGGACCTCCTACGAGCAGTACTTC.